Presented here are 18 T cell receptor beta chains from one specimen sequenced in a study of blood T cell repertoires in COVID-19. Some clones are missing from TCRdb's copy, which holds only in-frame ones; the method was immunoSEQ multiplex PCR. The sample contains about 260,000 clones, roughly nine tenths of which appear only once. Sequenced: peripheral blood. The receptors shown here come from a man aged 60 to 69 who had recovered from COVID-19.

The chain carries TRBV19 and TRBJ1-2; 8 bases fit TRBD1. V was pared by 7 bases and J by 7 bases, with 11 bases of the junction left unmatched. The CDR3 length is 14 residues. Germline V gene lookup returns CDR1 LNHDA and CDR2 SQIVND (reference sequence). CDR3 in amino acids: CASIRTGTTAGYTF. CDR3 DNA: TGTGCCAGTATTAGGACAGGGACTACGGCTGGCTACACCTTC.

CDR3 bases: TGCGCCAGCAGCGATACTGGACTCAGCGTTCGGGATACGCAGTATTTT. This encodes CASSDTGLSVRDTQYF. The genes are TRBV4-1 and TRBJ2-3, with D possibly being TRBD2 (5 bases). This CDR3 is 16 amino acids long. Germline values: CDR1 MGHRA, CDR2 YSYEKL. Between the trimmed V and J ends, which lost 5 bases and 6 bases, there was a span of 21 bases.

The chain joins TRBV12-3 or TRBV12-4 to TRBJ2-7; unclear D gene. Trimming took off 3 bases at V and 3 bases at J, with 9 bases between the two ends. This CDR3 spans 13 amino acids. The CDR3 DNA is TGTGCCAGCAGTTTGGGCCTCCTCTACGAGCAGTACTTC. It is translated as CASSLGLLYEQYF.

This chain links TRBV6-5 with TRBJ1-5, with D possibly TRBD1 on 5 matching bases. CDR1 is MNHEY, CDR2 SVGAGI, per germline. V lost 2 bases and J 0 bases, leaving 8 bases between the germline ends. This CDR3 region has 15 residues. The CDR3 protein is CASSYGGDSNQPQHF. The CDR3, as DNA: TGTGCCAGCAGTTACGGAGGGGATAGCAATCAGCCCCAGCATTTT.

CDR3 sequence reads: CAIPGHLYSPLHF. DNA of the CDR3: TGTGCCATCCCGGGACATCTGTATTCACCCCTCCACTTT. The rearrangement joins TRBV19 to TRBJ1-6; TRBD1 is a possible D gene (6 bases). Germline CDR1 and CDR2: LNHDA and SQIVND (reference sequence). The CDR3 runs 13 residues. V was trimmed by 10 bases and J by 8 bases, leaving 15 bases between them.

The V gene is TRBV19, the J gene TRBJ2-1; possible D gene TRBD1, 5 bases. This CDR3 has 14 residues. CDR1 LNHDA and CDR2 SQIVND come from the germline V gene (reference sequence). V was shortened by 1 base and J by 3 bases, with 7 bases between the two germline ends. CDR3 nucleotide sequence: TGTGCCAGTAGTATAGGACAGTACTACAATGAGCAGTTCTTC. Translated, it gives CASSIGQYYNEQFF.

The V call is TRBV7-9, the J call TRBJ1-4; TRBD1 is a possible D gene (6 bases). This CDR3 spans 18 amino acids. The ends were cut back, 5 bases at V and 0 bases at J, with 19 bases in the middle. CDR1 SEHNR and CDR2 FQNEAQ come from the germline V gene (reference sequence). CDR3 in amino acids: CASSPQVRGGATNEKLFF. The CDR3 DNA follows: TGTGCCAGCAGCCCCCAGGTCAGGGGTGGTGCAACTAATGAAAAACTGTTTTTT.

V and J are TRBV5-1 and TRBJ2-7, with 7 bases matching TRBD1. V was clipped by 4 bases and J by 7 bases; unmatched bases: 11. This CDR3 has 14 residues. The V gene's germline CDR1 is SGHRS and CDR2 YFSETQ. DNA for the CDR3: TGCGCCAGCAGCGTCGGACAGGACCTTGGGGAGCAGTACTTC. This sequence encodes CASSVGQDLGEQYF.

This rearrangement joins TRBV7-2 to TRBJ1-1, with unresolved D. The V gene lost 1 base and the J gene lost 7 bases, with 19 bases spanning the gap. The CDR3 has 16 amino acids. The germline V gene encodes CDR1 SGHTA and CDR2 FQGNSA. CDR3 amino acids: CASSLGVVSGSVEAFF. The CDR3 DNA sequence: TGTGCCAGCAGCTTAGGAGTCGTTTCGGGGTCTGTTGAAGCTTTCTTT.

This sequence joins TRBV2 and TRBJ2-3; 8 bases are a match to TRBD2. The germline gives CDR1 SNHLY, CDR2 FYNNEI. This CDR3 comprises 16 residues. Trimming cost V 5 bases and J 3 bases; bases outside gene matches: 10. CDR3 region: CASSSGRSGGTDTQYF. In DNA form, the CDR3 reads TGTGCCAGCAGTTCGGGGCGGAGCGGGGGAACAGATACGCAGTATTTT.

This sequence joins TRBV6-5 and TRBJ2-7; 7 positions match TRBD1. This CDR3 is built from 13 residues. After removal of 6 bases from V and 0 bases from J, the junction contained 2 bases not matched to a gene. Looked up from germline, CDR1 is MNHEY and CDR2 is SVGAGI. CDR3 in DNA: TGTGCCAGCAGACAGGGGACCTCCTACGAGCAGTACTTC. Translated, it gives CASRQGTSYEQYF.

This chain links TRBV30 with TRBJ1-1; TRBD1 agrees at 7 bases. Losses at the gene ends were 0 bases for V and 4 bases for J; bases not matched to a gene: 17. Germline V gene lookup returns CDR1 GTSNPN and CDR2 SVGIG (reference sequence). The CDR3 extends over 18 amino acids. The CDR3 region is CAWSVRQGLSEWTTEAFF. The DNA of the CDR3 is TGTGCCTGGAGTGTGCGACAGGGATTGTCAGAGTGGACCACTGAAGCTTTCTTT.

V is TRBV30 and J is TRBJ2-3, with D possibly being TRBD1 (5 bases). The CDR3 length is 11 residues. Trimming removed 1 base at V and 6 bases at J, with 5 bases between. Looked up from germline, CDR1 is GTSNPN and CDR2 is SVGIG (reference sequence). The CDR3 protein is CAWSGGDTQYF. In nucleotides, the CDR3 is TGTGCCTGGAGTGGGGGCGATACGCAGTATTTT.

V is TRBV4-2 and J is TRBJ2-3, with 11 nucleotides matching TRBD2. Germline CDR1 LGHNA, CDR2 YNFKEQ. The CDR3 totals 17 residues. The J segment lost 1 base and the V segment lost 3 bases, leaving 6 bases of the junction unmatched. The CDR3 here is CASSHLAGGQGTDTQYF. The CDR3 nucleotides are TGTGCCAGCAGCCACCTAGCGGGGGGCCAGGGCACAGATACGCAGTATTTT.

This rearrangement joins TRBV4-1 to TRBJ1-2, with 7 bases aligning to TRBD1. CDR1 MGHRA and CDR2 YSYEKL come from the germline V gene. Germline trimming cut 1 base from V and 4 bases from J; bases unmatched to any gene: 6. The CDR3 loop spans 15 amino acids. In DNA form, the CDR3 reads TGCGCCAGCAGCCAAGGTGGGACAGCAGTCTATGGCTACACCTTC. Protein product: CASSQGGTAVYGYTF.

This clone was seen a few times. The V call is TRBV6-2 or TRBV6-3, the J call TRBJ1-4; 9 nucleotides agree with TRBD1. Germline CDR1 is MNHEY and CDR2 is SVGEGT. The CDR3 contains 15 residues. V lost 5 bases and J lost 8; bases outside the gene matches: 9. CDR3 DNA: TGTGCCAGCAGTCGGAGGGACAGGGAGGCAGAAAAACTGTTTTTT. Translating it yields CASSRRDREAEKLFF.

This clone has only a few counts. The rearrangement links TRBV6-1 to TRBJ1-5, with 9 nucleotides matching TRBD1. This CDR3 is 16 amino acids long. Germline V gene sequence: CDR1 MNHNS, CDR2 SASEGT. V lost 0 bases and J lost 4; bases outside the gene matches: 4. The CDR3 nucleotides are TGTGCCAGCAGTGAAGCGACAGGGGGGAGGAATCAGCCCCAGCATTTT. It yields the protein CASSEATGGRNQPQHF.

The genes are TRBV18 and TRBJ1-2, with 9 bases fitting TRBD1. This CDR3 contains 14 residues. In germline, CDR1 is KGHSH, CDR2 LQKENI. The J segment lost 3 bases and the V segment lost 4 bases, leaving 3 bases of the junction unmatched. In DNA, the CDR3 is TGTGCCAGCTCACTCTGGACAGGGGACTATGGCTACACCTTC. Protein sequence: CASSLWTGDYGYTF.